This TCR beta chain was recorded in a study of esophageal squamous cell carcinoma under preoperative chemotherapy. Background on the study: Both tumor-infiltrating lymphocytes and peripheral blood T cells were profiled.

Note on this clonotype: What it recognizes is unknown. The junction and the germline gene differ at one end; a read error may be behind it.

As to time point: after preoperative PTX-NDP chemotherapy. Paclitaxel-nedaplatin chemotherapy was given to patients ahead of their surgery. Regarding the study as a whole: After chemotherapy, TCR diversity rose significantly in peripheral T cells but not in tumor-infiltrating lymphocytes.

The CDR3 sequence is 18 residues long. Germline V gives CDR1 SGHVS, CDR2 FNYEAQ. TCRdb re-called the PCR reads with MiXCR, one entry per CDR3 protein. The sample has 32,000 or so distinct CDR3 sequences, around 50% seen once. The chain links TRBV7-6 to TRBJ2-3; 9 bases align to TRBD2. The receptor comes from a human donor with esophageal squamous cell carcinoma. The donor label of this sample is uncertain. The material was obtained from a patient given preoperative chemotherapy. CDR3 sequence reads: CASSLGGAGGPDQDTQYF. The CDR3 bases are TGTGCCAGCAGCTTAGGGGGGGCGGGGGGGCCAGACCAAGATACCCAGTATTTT.